Described below is a single TCR beta chain sequence and its context. Its antigen is unidentified. The CDR3 has 13 residues. Germline V lookup: CDR1 SGHKS, CDR2 YYEKEE (reference sequence). The V and J ends lost 4 bases and 4 bases respectively, with 9 bases between them. These data come from a study of PD-1 blockade in classical Hodgkin lymphoma. Notes on the study in general: When set against healthy donors, newly diagnosed patients were reported to show lower baseline TCR diversity. The authors excluded patients who started nivolumab under 1 year after ASCT. Repertoire difference causes, possibly disease activity or prior therapy, remain undefined.

Produced via immunoSEQ multiplex PCR; TCRdb's table is partial and in-frame only. Of tens of thousands of clones listed, nearly 90% are singletons. Stated time point: cycle 4 day 1 (C4D1), after less than seven weeks of nivolumab. Relapses following autologous stem cell transplantation were seen in all patients, with brentuximab vedotin exposure varying. Complete response, partial response or progressive disease constituted the best response categories observed. This clonotype was sampled from a human donor with classical Hodgkin lymphoma. The source material was peripheral blood mononuclear cells (PBMCs), sampled before the fourth cycle of nivolumab. V is TRBV5-5 and J is TRBJ1-5; possible D gene TRBD1, 5 bases. The CDR3 DNA follows: TGTGCCAGCAGCCAGCAGGGAAATCAGCCCCAGCATTTT. It codes for CASSQQGNQPQHF.